This T cell receptor beta chain was retrieved from a study of shared clonotypes between healthy human individuals. General study points: Between four donors, naive CD4 clonotypes were shared at a level of around 4.9%.

With respect to this clone: Its antigen is not identified.

The germline V gene encodes CDR1 PRHDT and CDR2 FYEKMQ (reference sequence). The CDR3 is 19 amino acids. The ends lost 5 bases at V and 1 base at J; junction bases unmatched: 17. The protocol was immunoSEQ multiplex PCR, while the TCRdb copy is restricted to in-frame clones and leaves out a portion. Among nearly 2 million clones listed, about 95% were seen once. Naivety among CD8 cells was defined by CD45RO negativity and positive CCR7 selection, thereby excluding terminally differentiated effector memory CD45RA+ cells. All donors were healthy HIV-negative adults lacking recent acute infections or vaccinations.

The chain links TRBV13 to TRBJ1-2, with TRBD1 matching 9 bases. What was sequenced was naive CD8+ T cells sorted from blood. This sequence originates from a man aged 18 to 30 in good health. This CDR3 is CASSPTSGDRAYFNYGYTF. Here the CDR3 DNA reads TGTGCCAGCAGCCCGACCTCGGGGGACAGGGCCTACTTTAACTATGGCTACACCTTC.